A single sample gave rise to the 20 T cell receptor beta chains below, sequenced in a study of shared clonotypes between healthy human individuals. The data were produced by immunoSEQ multiplex PCR, yet TCRdb's version contains in-frame clones alone and is incomplete. This sample has roughly 2.1 million clones, with roughly 91% found just once. CD8 cells regarded as naive lacked CD45RO, were positively chosen for CCR7, and omitted terminally differentiated effector memory CD45RA+ cells. What was sequenced was naive CD8+ T cells from PBMCs. The source is a young man in good health. Some clones in this sample may be carry-over from other donors' samples.

The rearrangement uses TRBV5-5 and TRBJ2-7; D not certain. Per germline, CDR1 SGHKS and CDR2 YYEKEE (reference sequence). V was pared by 0 bases and J by 0 bases, with 10 bases between. This CDR3 contains 15 residues. DNA for the CDR3: TGTGCCAGCAGCTTGGCCGGGTCGAGCTCCTACGAGCAGTACTTC. Translation gives CASSLAGSSSYEQYF.

The chain couples TRBV13 to TRBJ2-7; D call uncertain. V was shortened by 5 bases and J by 1 base, with 12 bases between the two germline ends. The length of the CDR3 is 14 residues. Germline V gene lookup returns CDR1 PRHDT and CDR2 FYEKMQ (reference sequence). The DNA for the CDR3 is TGTGCCAGCAGCAGCAGGTCCTTTTCCTACGAGCAGTACTTC. It translates to CASSSRSFSYEQYF. Filled out from reference TRBV13 and TRBJ2-7, the complete variable domain reads AAGVIQSPRHLIKEKRETATLKCYPIPRHDTVYWYQQGPGQDPQFLISFYEKMQSDKGSIPDRFSAQQFSDYHSELNMSSLELGDSALYFCASSSRSFSYEQYFGPGTRLTVT.

The chain joins TRBV27 to TRBJ2-5; D uncertain. The CDR3 totals 13 residues. Germline lookup yields CDR1 MNHEY and CDR2 SMNVEV (reference sequence). V lost 0 bases and J lost 0, with 2 bases in between. For the CDR3, the DNA is TGTGCCAGCAGTTTATCGCACCAAGAGACCCAGTACTTC. Protein sequence: CASSLSHQETQYF.

This rearrangement joins TRBV2 to TRBJ2-1, with D uncertain. Per germline, CDR1 SNHLY and CDR2 FYNNEI. V was shortened by 6 bases and J by 2 bases, with 5 bases between the two germline ends. There are 12 residues in the CDR3. CDR3 DNA: TGTGCCAGCAGCGGTGCCTACAATGAGCAGTTCTTC. Translation: CASSGAYNEQFF. The variable domain in full, with the rest retrieved from reference TRBV2 and TRBJ2-1, is EPEVTQTPSHQVTQMGQEVILRCVPISNHLYFYWYRQILGQKVEFLVSFYNNEISEKSEIFDDQFSVERPDGSNFTLKIRSTKLEDSAMYFCASSGAYNEQFFGPGTRLTVL.

DNA of the CDR3: TGTGCCAGCAGTTACTTACAGGCGAACTATGGCTACACCTTC. Translation: CASSYLQANYGYTF. V usage is TRBV6-6 and J usage is TRBJ1-2; a weak D match, TRBD1 (5 bases). The CDR3 extends over 14 amino acids. Per germline, CDR1 MNHNY and CDR2 SVGAGI (reference sequence). With 1 base removed from V and 2 bases from J, the gap between germline ends came to 8 bases.

J is TRBJ2-7 and V is TRBV6-1; D may be TRBD1 (6 bases). The germline V gene has CDR1 MNHNS and CDR2 SASEGT. The CDR3 sequence is 13 residues long. Trimming cost V 7 bases and J 2 bases, with 12 bases left between them. This CDR3 reads CASTDRSPYEQYF. CDR3 DNA: TGTGCCAGCACCGACAGGAGCCCCTACGAGCAGTACTTC.

The rearrangement joins TRBV5-1 to TRBJ2-7, with 8 nucleotides matching TRBD1. CDR3 length: 14 amino acids. Trimming took 0 bases from V and 5 from J; bases not matched to a gene: 4. Per germline, CDR1 SGHRS and CDR2 YFSETQ. The CDR3 DNA is TGCGCCAGCAGCTTGGGGCAGGGGGCCGACGAGCAGTACTTC. It yields the protein CASSLGQGADEQYF.

Concerning this clone: Because the CDR3's place on the DNA is in doubt, the DNA is left out and the CDR3 is given as listed by TCRdb. The V call is TRBV12-1, the J call TRBJ1-5; the DNA was not used to check the table's D call, TRBD1. TRBV12-1 is a pseudogene segment. The CDR3 is 15 amino acids long, termini counted. CDR3 in amino acids: CASSFVGAGNQPQHF.

The chain recombines TRBV7-8 with TRBJ1-3; perhaps TRBD1 as D (6 bases). The CDR3 loop spans 17 amino acids. Germline CDR1 SGHVS, CDR2 FQNEAQ. Trimming stripped 5 bases from V and 13 bases from J, with 30 bases between. The CDR3, as DNA: TGTGCCAGCAGCGTTAGGTTGGCCCGGGGGCGGCGGGACGCGATATATTTT. This encodes CASSVRLARGRRDAIYF.

The chain links TRBV15 to TRBJ2-1, with D perhaps TRBD1 or TRBD2 (6 bases each). Germline V CDR1 and CDR2: LNHNV, YYDKDF (reference sequence). The CDR3 loop spans 14 amino acids. With 4 bases removed from V and 4 bases from J, the gap between germline ends came to 11 bases. CDR3: CATSIWGAYNEQFF. The CDR3, as DNA: TGTGCCACCAGCATATGGGGGGCGTACAATGAGCAGTTCTTC.

V usage is TRBV7-9 and J usage is TRBJ2-2; D is ambiguous. The germline V and J ends were trimmed by 5 bases and 8 bases, with 12 bases remaining between them. The CDR3 totals 13 residues. Germline V gives CDR1 SEHNR, CDR2 FQNEAQ (reference sequence). In nucleotides, the CDR3 is TGTGCCAGCAGCCTCAACCCCTCAGGGGAGCTGTTTTTT. This gives the protein CASSLNPSGELFF.

The chain has TRBV21-1 and TRBJ2-7; the table assigns TRBD2, which was not confirmed against the DNA. TRBV21-1 is shown as a pseudogene. This CDR3 has 14 amino acids. Here the CDR3 reads CASSLIADPYEQYF. CDR3 DNA sequence: TGTGCCAGCAGCCTTATAGCGGATCCCTACGAGCAGTACTTC.

This clone turned up a few times. V and J are TRBV7-6 and TRBJ2-7; no firm D call. The CDR3 totals 12 residues. V shed 4 bases and J shed 7 bases, with 11 bases lying between them. Germline V gene sequence: CDR1 SGHVS, CDR2 FNYEAQ. In nucleotides, the CDR3 is TGTGCCAGCAGCTCCACGCCCTGGGAGCAGTACTTC. Protein: CASSSTPWEQYF.

The V call is TRBV11-1, the J call TRBJ2-7, with 7 bases that match TRBD1. The CDR3 is 13 residues long. CDR1 is SGHAT, CDR2 FQDESV, per germline (reference sequence). With V trimmed by 4 bases and J by 2 bases, 2 bases remained unmatched. CDR3 nucleotide sequence: TGTGCCAGCAGCTGGGGACAGCCCTACGAGCAGTACTTC. This gives the protein CASSWGQPYEQYF.

The V and J genes are TRBV14 and TRBJ2-2; perhaps TRBD1 as D (5 bases). This CDR3 has 14 residues. In germline, CDR1 is SGHDN, CDR2 FVKESK. With 6 bases removed from V and 0 bases from J, the gap between germline ends came to 8 bases. The CDR3, as DNA: TGTGCCAGCAGGTGGGGCACGAACACCGGGGAGCTGTTTTTT. Translating it yields CASRWGTNTGELFF. Looking up the rest from reference TRBV14 and TRBJ2-2 gives the full variable domain: EAGVTQFPSHSVIEKGQTVTLRCDPISGHDNLYWYRRVMGKEIKFLLHFVKESKQDESGMPNNRFLAERTGGTYSTLKVQPAELEDSGVYFCASRWGTNTGELFFGEGSRLTVL.

The chain links TRBV4-1 to TRBJ2-5; 10 bases map to TRBD2. The CDR3 is 17 residues long. Germline lookup yields CDR1 MGHRA and CDR2 YSYEKL. V trimming: 1 base; J trimming: 5 bases; junction bases outside the gene matches: 10. CDR3 coding DNA: TGCGCCAGCAGCCAAGTGGGGCTAGCGGGAGTGGGTGAGACCCAGTACTTC. Its translation: CASSQVGLAGVGETQYF.

The CDR3 DNA is TGTGCCACCAGTCCCGAAGCGGGAGTCGCCTACGAGCAGTACTTC. This gives the protein CATSPEAGVAYEQYF. This chain joins TRBV15 and TRBJ2-7; 8 bases fit TRBD2. Germline V lookup: CDR1 LNHNV, CDR2 YYDKDF (reference sequence). V was clipped by 6 bases and J by 2 bases; unmatched bases: 9. This CDR3 contains 15 residues.

The chain uses TRBV15 and TRBJ1-2, with a weak D call TRBD1 (5 bases). CDR1 LNHNV and CDR2 YYDKDF come from the germline V gene (reference sequence). Deletions cut 5 bases from V and 6 bases from J, with 16 bases between. This CDR3 has 14 amino acids. The CDR3 DNA follows: TGTGCCACCAGCGGGGCAGGGTTTTATCATGGCTACACCTTC. This translates into CATSGAGFYHGYTF.

V and J are TRBV7-9 and TRBJ1-4; D is perhaps TRBD1 (6 bases). The CDR3 length is 17 residues. The germline gives CDR1 SEHNR, CDR2 FQNEAQ (reference sequence). The V end was cut by 5 bases, the J end by 4 bases, with 20 bases between. CDR3 in amino acids: CASSPMSGGAGNEKLFF. The DNA of the CDR3 is TGTGCCAGCAGCCCCATGTCGGGGGGCGCCGGTAATGAAAAACTGTTTTTT.

V is TRBV11-1 and J is TRBJ2-2, with unresolved D. From germline, CDR1 is SGHAT and CDR2 FQDESV (reference sequence). The CDR3 consists of 12 residues. V gave up 0 bases and J gave up 5 bases, with 1 base separating them. As DNA, the CDR3 is TGTGCCAGCAGCTTAGCGACCGGGGAGCTGTTTTTT. Its protein product is CASSLATGELFF.